The 4 T cell receptor beta chains given below trace back to one sample, sequenced in a study of blood T cell repertoires in COVID-19. TCRdb's table, derived via immunoSEQ multiplex PCR, lists solely in-frame clones and lacks some. The sample has hundreds of thousands of clones, over 75% seen once. Material for sequencing was peripheral blood. These receptor sequences come from a woman aged 55-69 years with acute or convalescent COVID-19.

V and J are TRBV25-1 and TRBJ2-5; no clear D gene. This CDR3 has 13 amino acids. Germline CDR1 and CDR2: MGHDK and SYGVNS. Trimming stripped 8 bases from V and 5 bases from J, with 15 bases between. In nucleotides, the CDR3 is TGTGCCAGCCTGACTGTACTTAGGGAGACCCAGTACTTC. As protein: CASLTVLRETQYF.

The V and J genes are TRBV2 and TRBJ2-2; 9 nucleotides line up with TRBD2. V was pared by 10 bases and J by 1 base, with 4 bases of the junction left unmatched. The CDR3 runs 14 residues. Germline V gene lookup returns CDR1 SNHLY and CDR2 FYNNEI. The CDR3 loop reads CATRAGGNTGELFF. For the CDR3, the DNA is TGTGCCACCAGAGCGGGGGGGAACACCGGGGAGCTGTTTTTT.

The chain uses TRBV28 and TRBJ1-2; D call uncertain. V was pared by 3 bases and J by 5 bases, with 13 bases between. The CDR3 sequence is 14 residues long. Germline CDR1 is MDHEN and CDR2 is SYDVKM. The CDR3 region is CASSFGSEPYGYTF. The CDR3 nucleotides read TGTGCCAGCAGTTTTGGCAGCGAACCTTATGGCTACACCTTC.

This sequence joins TRBV11-3 and TRBJ2-1, with 8 bases aligning to TRBD1. The J segment lost 9 bases and the V segment lost 1 base, leaving 5 bases of the junction unmatched. Germline assignment: CDR1 SGHNT and CDR2 YENEEA. The CDR3 is made up of 14 amino acids. The CDR3 DNA is TGTGCCAGCAGCTTAGGACAGGGGCGCGGTGAGCAGTTCTTC. This encodes CASSLGQGRGEQFF.